This T cell receptor beta chain was recorded in a study of control samples from healthy donors and cancer patients. V was pared by 3 bases and J by 8 bases, with 5 bases of the junction left unmatched. Germline V gene data show CDR1 as SGHAT and CDR2 as FQNNGV. The CDR3 runs to 14 residues. Only in-frame clones appear in the TCRdb table, and some are missing; sequencing was by immunoSEQ multiplex PCR. This sample has 120,000 or so clones, with around nine tenths found just once. This receptor was taken from a man aged 30 to 45 in good health. The material sequenced was blood. The chain couples TRBV11-2 to TRBJ1-4, with TRBD1 matching over 8 bases. CDR3 protein: CASSFQGAGEKLFF. CDR3 in DNA: TGTGCCAGCAGCTTTCAGGGGGCGGGCGAAAAACTGTTTTTT.